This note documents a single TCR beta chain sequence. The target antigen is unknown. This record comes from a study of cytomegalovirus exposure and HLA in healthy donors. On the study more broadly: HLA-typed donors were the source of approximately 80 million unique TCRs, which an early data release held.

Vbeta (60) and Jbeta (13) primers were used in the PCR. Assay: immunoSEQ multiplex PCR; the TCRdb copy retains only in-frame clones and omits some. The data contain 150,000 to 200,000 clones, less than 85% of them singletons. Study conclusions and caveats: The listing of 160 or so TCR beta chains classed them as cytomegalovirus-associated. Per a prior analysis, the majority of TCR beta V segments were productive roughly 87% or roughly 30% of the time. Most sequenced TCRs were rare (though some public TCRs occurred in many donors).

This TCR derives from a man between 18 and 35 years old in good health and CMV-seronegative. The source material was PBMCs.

The CDR3 loop reads CSAIRGLSREETQYF. CDR3 coding DNA: TGCAGCGCAATCAGGGGTCTTTCTCGGGAAGAGACCCAGTACTTC. The chain uses TRBV29-1 and TRBJ2-5; possibly TRBD1 for D (6 bases). The V end was cut by 7 bases, the J end by 3 bases, with 21 bases between. Germline V gene lookup returns CDR1 SQVTM and CDR2 ANQGSEA. The CDR3 loop spans 15 amino acids.